The T cell receptor beta chain described here comes from a study of CD8 T cells in ankylosing spondylitis. TCRdb re-derived calls from the 5' RACE reads in MiXCR, one entry per CDR3 protein. In the table there are about 69,000 distinct CDR3 sequences, approximately 5.3% of which are singletons. In the case of this clonotype: Its cognate antigen is unknown.

The V and J ends lost 5 bases and 8 bases respectively, with 22 bases between them. The CDR3 runs 15 residues. The germline CDR1 and CDR2 sequences are DFQATT and SNEGSKA (reference sequence). Whole-study findings and limits: In ankylosing spondylitis patients, matched synovial fluid reportedly showed significant enrichment of disease-linked clones.

V and J are TRBV20-1 and TRBJ2-1; D is perhaps TRBD2 (7 bases). The receptor was derived from a male donor with ankylosing spondylitis or in good health (not recorded which). Sequenced sample: blood, either unsorted or a sorted T cell fraction (not recorded which). The CDR3 region is CSARGLAARVDEQFF. CDR3 DNA: TGCAGTGCTCGGGGGCTAGCGGCTCGGGTGGATGAGCAGTTCTTC.